This T cell receptor beta chain appears in the sequencing data of a study of cytomegalovirus exposure and HLA in healthy donors. Germline V CDR1 and CDR2: LNHDA, SQIVND (reference sequence). Unmatched junction bases numbered 9, after V lost 6 bases and J lost 8 bases. The CDR3 spans 14 residues. This cohort consisted of healthy bone marrow donors. Comments on this clone: What it binds is unknown.

The study ran its PCR with 60 Vbeta and 13 Jbeta primers. Only in-frame clones appear in the TCRdb table, and some are missing; sequencing was by immunoSEQ multiplex PCR. The profile shows under 250,000 clones, 65% to 90% of them singletons. Study-level results: In a later analysis, at a false discovery rate of 0.05, approximately 16,000 TCR beta sequences were associated with HLA alleles. It emerged from a later analysis that several of the most significant clusters appeared to be linked to common viral pathogens.

This clonotype originated in a woman aged 45 to 65 in good health and CMV-seronegative. The sequenced sample consisted of PBMCs. This chain joins TRBV19 and TRBJ1-4, with 7 bases identical to TRBD1. CDR3 DNA: TGTGCCAGTAGCTTACAGGGGTCGGGGGAAAAACTGTTTTTT. It encodes CASSLQGSGEKLFF. The whole variable domain, filled in from reference TRBV19 and TRBJ1-4, reads DGGITQSPKYLFRKEGQNVTLSCEQNLNHDAMYWYRQDPGQGLRLIYYSQIVNDFQKGDIAEGYSVSREKKESFPLTVTSAQKNPTAFYLCASSLQGSGEKLFFGSGTQLSVL.